Each of the 8 T cell receptor beta chains below was sequenced from the same sample in a study of shared clonotypes between healthy human individuals (dated by TCRdb to 2018 to 2020). The library was prepared using the immunoSEQ multiplex PCR assay. TCRdb's version of the immuneACCESS table is confined to in-frame rearrangements and falls short of the full clone set. An unresolved V gene accounts for under half of the shortfall where checked; the remainder is of unknown origin. Here the sample has about 2 million clones; 95% occur a single time. 0.13% of the sample lies in the top ten. Material for sequencing was naive CD4+ T cells sorted from blood. This specimen's cell subset or site label, per the study, means: CD45RA+ positively selected. These receptors were obtained from a man between 18 and 35 years old in good health.

The CDR3, as DNA: TGTGCCAGCAGCCCCGGGACTAGTAGGGAGACCCAGTACTTC. Translating it yields CASSPGTSRETQYF. The V call is TRBV9, the J call TRBJ2-5; 8 positions agree with TRBD2. This CDR3 is built from 14 residues. Germline CDR1 reads SGDLS; CDR2 reads YYNGEE. V lost 4 bases, J lost 5 bases, and 7 bases stayed unmatched.

This sequence joins TRBV28 and TRBJ2-7, with 10 bases that match TRBD2. There are 17 residues in the CDR3. Germline CDR1 reads MDHEN; CDR2 reads SYDVKM. J lost 4 bases, V lost 2 bases, and 11 bases had no gene match. CDR3 nucleotides: TGTGCCAGCAGTTTACGTGACTGGCTAGCGGGAGATTACGAGCAGTACTTC. This sequence encodes CASSLRDWLAGDYEQYF.

This sequence joins TRBV15 and TRBJ2-3, with 7 bases lining up with TRBD1. From germline, CDR1 is LNHNV and CDR2 YYDKDF (reference sequence). This CDR3 contains 16 residues. The trim removed 0 bases at V and 1 base at J, leaving 4 bases unmatched. The CDR3 DNA is TGTGCCACCAGCAGAGATTTTACAGGGGGCACAGATACGCAGTATTTT. Translation gives CATSRDFTGGTDTQYF.

The chain carries TRBV18 and TRBJ1-4, with D tentatively TRBD1 (5 bases). The V gene's germline CDR1 is KGHSH and CDR2 LQKENI. Trimming left V 5 bases short and J 0 bases short, with 7 bases between. There are 14 residues in the CDR3. CDR3 region: CASSSRATNEKLFF. DNA of the CDR3: TGTGCCAGCTCATCCAGGGCAACTAATGAAAAACTGTTTTTT.

This chain joins TRBV4-1 and TRBJ2-5; 12 bases are a match to TRBD2. In germline, CDR1 is MGHRA, CDR2 YSYEKL. The CDR3 covers 17 residues. Losses at the gene ends were 4 bases for V and 1 base for J; bases not matched to a gene: 7. CDR3 protein: CASSLEPGLAGQETQYF. Here the CDR3 DNA reads TGCGCCAGCAGCCTCGAACCGGGACTAGCGGGCCAAGAGACCCAGTACTTC.

The chain is built from TRBV27 and TRBJ2-1, with a tentative D call TRBD1 (5 bases). Per the germline V gene, CDR1 is MNHEY and CDR2 is SMNVEV (reference sequence). This CDR3 comprises 15 residues. V gave up 2 bases and J gave up 9 bases, with 17 bases separating them. CDR3 DNA sequence: TGTGCCAGCAGTTTAATGGGGCTCCCTACAGGTGAGCAGTTCTTC. This sequence encodes CASSLMGLPTGEQFF.

The chain uses TRBV6-6 and TRBJ2-7, with D tentatively TRBD1 (5 bases). In germline, CDR1 is MNHNY, CDR2 SVGAGI (reference sequence). V was cut by 5 bases and J by 3 bases, with 8 bases left in between. The CDR3 contains 12 residues. The CDR3 DNA sequence: TGTGCCAGCAGTCGGACAAACTACGAGCAGTACTTC. It is translated as CASSRTNYEQYF.

The chain joins TRBV27 to TRBJ2-7, with 11 bases that match TRBD1. J lost 4 bases, V lost 5 bases, and 7 bases had no gene match. The germline CDR1 and CDR2 sequences are MNHEY and SMNVEV (reference sequence). CDR3 size: 15 residues. The CDR3: CASSRGTGGPYEQYF. CDR3 nucleotides: TGTGCCAGCAGTCGTGGGACAGGGGGGCCTTACGAGCAGTACTTC.